One sample yielded the 10 T cell receptor beta chains listed below, sequenced in a study of shared clonotypes between healthy human individuals (dated by TCRdb to 2018 to 2020). Libraries were made using the immunoSEQ multiplex PCR assay. In TCRdb, the immuneACCESS table is reduced to in-frame sequences with V and J assigned. These tables do not hold every clone; where another copy was compared, an unresolved V gene accounts for under half, and the others remain unexplained. The sample table records about 1 million clones; under 80% of these occur just once. The ten largest account for 1.4% to 1.5% of the sample. Sequenced material: memory CD4+ T cells sorted from blood. The cell subset or site label here, explained by the study, means: CD45RA-negative fraction. The origin of the receptors is a man aged 18 to 29 in good health.

This clone was seen ten or more times. The rearrangement uses TRBV30 and TRBJ1-2; possible D gene TRBD1, 5 bases. V lost 5 bases, J lost 1 base, and 8 bases lay in between. This CDR3 region has 12 residues. Germline lookup yields CDR1 GTSNPN and CDR2 SVGIG (reference sequence). The CDR3 sequence is CAWGGFNYGYTF. The CDR3 DNA reads as TGTGCCTGGGGGGGGTTTAACTATGGCTACACCTTC. The whole variable domain, filled in from reference TRBV30 and TRBJ1-2, reads SQTIHQWPATLVQPVGSPLSLECTVEGTSNPNLYWYRQAAGRGLQLLFYSVGIGQISSEVPQNLSASRPQDRQFILSSKKLLLSDSGFYLCAWGGFNYGYTFGSGTRLTVV.

This clone appeared many times. V usage is TRBV2 and J usage is TRBJ2-4; 7 bases align to TRBD2. Germline CDR1 is SNHLY and CDR2 is FYNNEI. The length of the CDR3 is 15 residues. Trimming removed 3 bases from V and 1 base from J; junction bases left unmatched: 3. The CDR3 nucleotides are TGTGCCAGCAGTGACTTTAGCGGGGCCAAAAACATTCAGTACTTC. It encodes CASSDFSGAKNIQYF.

The V call is TRBV10-2, the J call TRBJ2-1; the match to TRBD1 covers 10 bases. The germline CDR1 and CDR2 sequences are WSHSY and SAAADI. CDR3 length: 15 amino acids. J lost 7 bases, V lost 5 bases, and 8 bases had no gene match. The CDR3, as DNA: TGCGCCAGCAGTTGGCCGGGACAGGGGAGGAATGAGCAGTTCTTC. This encodes CASSWPGQGRNEQFF.

As to this clone: Other nucleotide sequences from this sample produce the same CDR3. This sequence joins TRBV18 and TRBJ1-1, with D possibly being TRBD1 (5 bases). V was clipped by 3 bases and J by 7 bases, with 9 bases between them. Germline lookup yields CDR1 KGHSH and CDR2 LQKENI. The CDR3 has 12 amino acids. CDR3 DNA: TGTGCCAGCTCACCCCAGGGACTTGAAGCTTTCTTT. Translated, it gives CASSPQGLEAFF.

The chain combines TRBV7-3 with TRBJ2-1; D perhaps matches TRBD2 (5 bases). V was shortened by 4 bases and J by 4 bases, with 20 bases between the two germline ends. CDR1 SGHTA and CDR2 FQGTGA come from the germline V gene. The CDR3 extends over 17 amino acids. CDR3 DNA sequence: TGTGCCAGCAGCTCCGGGCCCGGCGTCCCGGGGTACAATGAGCAGTTCTTC. Protein: CASSSGPGVPGYNEQFF.

DNA for the CDR3: TGCGCCAGCAGCTTCGTGGGGCACGGGAGGAATGAGCAGTTCTTC. Protein product: CASSFVGHGRNEQFF. The V gene is TRBV5-1, the J gene TRBJ2-1; 7 nucleotides align to TRBD2. The CDR3 sequence is 15 residues long. V was pared by 2 bases and J by 7 bases, with 9 bases of the junction left unmatched. Germline V gene sequence: CDR1 SGHRS, CDR2 YFSETQ.

The chain couples TRBV19 to TRBJ2-1; D gene uncertain. Germline CDR1 reads LNHDA; CDR2 reads SQIVND (reference sequence). This CDR3 is built from 14 residues. V dropped 3 bases and J dropped 7 bases, with 13 bases sitting between them. DNA of the CDR3: TGTGCCAGTAGTATGAGACCCCTGGGGAATGAGCAGTTCTTC. As protein: CASSMRPLGNEQFF.

This clone was seen at least ten times. The chain links TRBV6-1 to TRBJ2-1; D gene unclear. The CDR3 sequence is 16 residues long. Germline V lookup: CDR1 MNHNS, CDR2 SASEGT. V shed 2 bases and J shed 3 bases, with 14 bases lying between them. The CDR3 reads CASSETAYRIYNEQFF. The CDR3 region has the DNA TGTGCCAGCAGTGAAACAGCCTACCGAATCTACAATGAGCAGTTCTTC.

CDR3 DNA sequence: TGCGCCAGCAGCCAAGGGACGGGAGTTGTCCTAGATACGCAGTATTTT. Translated, it gives CASSQGTGVVLDTQYF. The chain uses TRBV4-3 and TRBJ2-3; tentative D call: TRBD2 (6 bases). This CDR3 region has 16 residues. CDR1 and CDR2 (germline): LGHNA, YSLEER. The V and J ends lost 1 base and 5 bases respectively, with 16 bases between them.

V usage is TRBV6-1 and J usage is TRBJ2-5; the match to TRBD2 covers 8 bases. The CDR3 is made up of 16 amino acids. J was trimmed by 3 bases and V by 0 bases; bases with no gene match: 6. Germline values: CDR1 MNHNS, CDR2 SASEGT. CDR3 region: CASSEAPSGPKETQYF. The CDR3 bases are TGTGCCAGCAGTGAAGCCCCTAGCGGGCCTAAAGAGACCCAGTACTTC.